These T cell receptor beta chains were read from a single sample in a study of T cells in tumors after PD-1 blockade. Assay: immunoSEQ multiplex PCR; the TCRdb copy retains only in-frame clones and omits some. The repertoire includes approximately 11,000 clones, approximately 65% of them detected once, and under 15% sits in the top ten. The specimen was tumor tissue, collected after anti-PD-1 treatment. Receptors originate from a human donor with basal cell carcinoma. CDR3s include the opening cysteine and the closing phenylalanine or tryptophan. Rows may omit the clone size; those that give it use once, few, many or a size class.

CDR3 protein: CSVDGTGSGNTIYF
V gene: TRBV29-1
clone size: .
J gene: TRBJ1-3

CDR3 protein: CASSLTSNTEAFF
V gene: TRBV7-3
clone size: .
J gene: TRBJ1-1

CDR3 protein: CASSYNYYEQYF
V gene: TRBV6-2/TRBV6-3
clone size: .
J gene: TRBJ2-7

CDR3 protein: CASSQAWGSTSSYEQYF
V gene: TRBV4-3
clone size: once
J gene: TRBJ2-7

CDR3 protein: CASSVQLLTDTQYF
V gene: TRBV9
clone size: once
J gene: TRBJ2-3

CDR3 protein: CASSPNRDSGNTIYF
V gene: TRBV7-9
clone size: .
J gene: TRBJ1-3

CDR3 protein: CSVAQHRSYEQYF
V gene: TRBV29-1
clone size: .
J gene: TRBJ2-7

CDR3 protein: CATSRAFPGQIKLSTDTQYF
V gene: TRBV15
clone size: .
J gene: TRBJ2-3

CDR3 protein: CASSQSIALAGSSYEQYF
V gene: TRBV3-1/TRBV3-2
clone size: .
J gene: TRBJ2-7

CDR3 protein: CASSSIGAYEQYF
V gene: TRBV5-1
clone size: .
J gene: TRBJ2-7

CDR3 protein: CASSRGLREQYF
V gene: TRBV7-9
clone size: hyperexpanded
J gene: TRBJ2-7

CDR3 protein: CASSLGSGGSLTDTQYF
V gene: TRBV11-3
clone size: .
J gene: TRBJ2-3

CDR3 protein: CASKQGALGNEQFF
V gene: TRBV19
clone size: .
J gene: TRBJ2-1

CDR3 protein: CASSLVAIDNSPLHF
V gene: TRBV5-1
clone size: .
J gene: TRBJ1-6

CDR3 protein: CASSVEAGTYNEQFF
V gene: TRBV9
clone size: .
J gene: TRBJ2-1

CDR3 protein: CASSQLDLISTGNSPLHF
V gene: TRBV4-1
clone size: .
J gene: TRBJ1-6

CDR3 protein: CATSRDPSGSNQPQHF
V gene: TRBV15
clone size: .
J gene: TRBJ1-5

CDR3 protein: CASSLSSGQGKNIQYF
V gene: TRBV7-2
clone size: .
J gene: TRBJ2-4

CDR3 protein: CASSFILMGQQNTEAFF
V gene: TRBV7-6
clone size: .
J gene: TRBJ1-1

CDR3 protein: CASSVGDRNTEAFF
V gene: TRBV5-1
clone size: few
J gene: TRBJ1-1

CDR3 protein: CASSYDLGSGEKLFF
V gene: TRBV6-6
clone size: .
J gene: TRBJ1-4

CDR3 protein: CASSIKAANTGELFF
V gene: TRBV18
clone size: .
J gene: TRBJ2-2

CDR3 protein: CASSYGTENIQYF
V gene: TRBV6-5
clone size: .
J gene: TRBJ2-4

CDR3 protein: CASKGALDTEAFF
V gene: TRBV19
clone size: .
J gene: TRBJ1-1

CDR3 protein: CASRGQGNQPQHF
V gene: TRBV6-5
clone size: .
J gene: TRBJ1-5

CDR3 protein: CASSQEVRGTYEQYF
V gene: TRBV4-3
clone size: .
J gene: TRBJ2-7

CDR3 protein: CASSLTGVRETQYF
V gene: TRBV5-6
clone size: .
J gene: TRBJ2-5

CDR3 protein: CASSLGSGGETQYF
V gene: TRBV7-9
clone size: .
J gene: TRBJ2-5

CDR3 protein: CASKTGMFGNTIYF
V gene: TRBV2
clone size: few
J gene: TRBJ1-3

CDR3 protein: CAWSKGQSNQPQHF
V gene: TRBV30
clone size: few
J gene: TRBJ1-5

CDR3 protein: CAISESPNTEQYF
V gene: TRBV10-3
clone size: once
J gene: TRBJ2-7

CDR3 protein: CASSRDISYEQYF
V gene: TRBV19
clone size: .
J gene: TRBJ2-7

CDR3 protein: CASSKESVGKGNIQYF
V gene: TRBV21-1
clone size: .
J gene: TRBJ2-4

CDR3 protein: CSVEAGGYGYTF
V gene: TRBV29-1
clone size: .
J gene: TRBJ1-2